In its sample, the clone carrying this TCR delta chain is medium-sized. The identical CDR3 is also encoded by other nucleotide sequences in the sample. This record belongs to a study of gamma-delta chains in newborns, infants, children. Study context: Innate gammadelta T cells reportedly expand polyclonally right after birth, driven by microbial exposure, per the title.

Germline V gene lookup returns CDR1 GEAIGNYY and CDR2 EKD. Losses at the gene ends were 0 bases for V and 0 bases for J; bases not matched to a gene: 8. The CDR3 is 20 residues long. TCRdb made new clone calls on the reads using CATT. The repertoire consists of just over 5,500 delta-chain clones, with about 0.43% occurring once and the leading ten covering 14%. The sequenced sample consisted of blood. The rearrangement links TRDV2 to TRDJ3; 9 nucleotides line up with TRDD3. The clonotype was recovered from a child who was a newborn, infant or young child, either healthy, febrile or measles-vaccinated (not recorded which). The CDR3 spells CACDTWGIIGSSWDTRQMFF. The CDR3 nucleotides read TGTGCCTGTGACACCTGGGGGATAATCGGAAGCTCCTGGGACACCCGACAGATGTTTTTC.